This T cell receptor beta chain was identified in a study of early T cells in non-severe SARS-CoV-2 infection. Study-wide findings and caveats: Anti-spike CD8 specificities were favored by VDJdb matching, whose results missed private and CD4 specificities.

Unique molecular identifiers were attached to individual cDNA molecules. TCRdb re-analysed the 5' RACE reads in MiXCR, keeping a single row per CDR3 protein. The sample has fewer than 85,000 distinct CDR3 sequences; roughly a sixth are singletons. Per the germline V gene, CDR1 is SGDLS and CDR2 is YYNGEE. The CDR3 has 13 amino acids. Deletions cut 4 bases from V and 1 base from J, with 8 bases between. A few counts support this clonotype. The antigen is not known. This clonotype was obtained from an adult who was a healthcare worker with PCR-confirmed SARS-CoV-2 infection or an uninfected control (not recorded which). The chain joins TRBV9 to TRBJ1-1; D gene uncertain. Source material: whole blood. CDR3 coding DNA: TGTGCCAGCAGCCGGGGAGGGAACACTGAAGCTTTCTTT. Amino acids: CASSRGGNTEAFF.